These 2 T cell receptor beta chains share one sample of origin, sequenced in a study of shared clonotypes between healthy human individuals. TCRdb's copy holds only in-frame clones and misses some; the assay was immunoSEQ multiplex PCR. The data show under 2.5 million clones, 85% to 95% seen once. Sequenced: naive CD4+ T cells from PBMCs. Subset denoted: CD45RA+ positively selected. These receptors were obtained from a man between 18 and 29 years old in good health. Some clones in this sample may be carry-over from other donors' samples.

This chain uses TRBV6-1 with TRBJ1-5; D is possibly TRBD1 (6 bases). Germline CDR1 reads MNHNS; CDR2 reads SASEGT. The length of the CDR3 is 13 residues. The V gene lost 7 bases and the J gene lost 5 bases, with 12 bases spanning the gap. CDR3 DNA sequence: TGTGCCAGCACCCCGGGGACATATCAGCCCCAGCATTTT. Protein sequence: CASTPGTYQPQHF.

This chain uses TRBV7-3 with TRBJ1-1; 7 positions match TRBD1. V gave up 3 bases and J gave up 5 bases; unmatched junction bases: 9. The CDR3 covers 15 residues. Germline loops: CDR1 SGHTA, CDR2 FQGTGA. The CDR3 coding sequence is TGTGCCAGCAGCTTCCAACAGGGGAGTGCGACTGAAGCTTTCTTT. As protein: CASSFQQGSATEAFF.